Here is one T cell receptor beta chain with its context. Repertoires were generated with immunoSEQ multiplex PCR, while TCRdb's copy carries only in-frame clones and drops some. The repertoire includes roughly 400,000 clones, roughly 87% of them detected once, and 0.6% sits in the top ten. This sample stems from a study of blood T cell repertoires in COVID-19. Overall study: Acute-phase and convalescent COVID-19 samples originated in the United States, Italy and Spain.

Participant-reported clinical history was the basis for cohort assignment. Recovered participants had two consecutive negative NP/OP PCR tests, healthcare professional clearance, or symptom resolution. Sequenced sample: PBMCs or T cells enriched from blood (not recorded which). The clonotype was recovered from a man aged 18 to 35 who had recovered from COVID-19.

The CDR3 DNA reads TGTGCCAGCAGCCAAGGACAGGGCCCCAGTCATGGCTACACCTTC. Its protein is CASSQGQGPSHGYTF. This sequence joins TRBV3-1 (or the pseudogene TRBV3-2) and TRBJ1-2, with TRBD1 matching 7 bases. V gave up 1 base and J gave up 6 bases; unmatched junction bases: 8. CDR1 LGHDT and CDR2 YNNKEL come from the germline V gene (reference sequence). This CDR3 region has 15 residues.